Presented here are 17 T cell receptor beta chains from one specimen sequenced in a study of T-cell memory formation after mild COVID-19. TCRdb recomputed calls from the 5' RACE reads with MiXCR, one row per CDR3 protein. The sample includes under 400,000 distinct CDR3 sequences, around 28% seen only once; the top ten take roughly 13%. Sequencing was carried out using PBMCs or a T cell subset sorted from them (not recorded which). The source is an adult woman who had mild COVID-19 (a few samples of this study predate the infection). Cell type and time point are not known.

This clonotype was detected a few times. The gene calls are TRBV12-3 or TRBV12-4 and TRBJ2-2; D remains ambiguous. Deletions cut 8 bases from V and 6 bases from J, with 13 bases between. The CDR3 contains 13 residues. CDR3 coding DNA: TGTGCCAGCTCGCGAGGTGGGGCCGGGGAGCTGTTTTTT. Encoded protein: CASSRGGAGELFF.

This clonotype appeared many times. The J gene is TRBJ2-1, the V gene TRBV12-3 or TRBV12-4; TRBD1 matches 10 bases. This CDR3 contains 15 residues. V was pared by 5 bases and J by 9 bases, with 10 bases of the junction left unmatched. CDR3 sequence (DNA): TGTGCCAGCAGTACCGGGACAGGGGATCTCGCTGAGCAGTTCTTC. This translates into CASSTGTGDLAEQFF.

The chain has TRBV15 and TRBJ2-1; no firm D call. Germline values: CDR1 LNHNV, CDR2 YYDKDF (reference sequence). Trimming cost V 1 base and J 12 bases, with 10 bases left between them. The CDR3 covers 12 residues. The CDR3 DNA follows: TGTGCCACCAGCAGAGGCGAGCTAGGGCAGTTCTTC. This codes for CATSRGELGQFF.

This clonotype was seen more than once but under ten times. V and J are TRBV24-1 and TRBJ2-5; 7 nucleotides align to TRBD1. The CDR3 sequence is 13 residues long. V was clipped by 9 bases and J by 3 bases; unmatched bases: 6. The germline CDR1 and CDR2 sequences are KGHDR and SFDVKD. The CDR3, as DNA: TGTGCCACCTCCGGGACAGAAAAAGAGACCCAGTACTTC. This codes for CATSGTEKETQYF.

The rearrangement joins TRBV10-2 to TRBJ1-6; 11 positions match TRBD1. With V trimmed by 9 bases and J by 7 bases, 5 bases remained unmatched. CDR3 length equals 14 residues. Germline-derived CDR1 and CDR2 are WSHSY and SAAADI. The CDR3 DNA is TGCGCCAGTAAGGGACAGGGGGACAATTCACCCCTCCACTTT. Protein product: CASKGQGDNSPLHF.

The rearrangement uses TRBV10-3 and TRBJ2-1, with D tentatively TRBD2 (6 bases). The V gene lost 6 bases and the J gene lost 2 bases, with 8 bases spanning the gap. The CDR3 has 13 amino acids. CDR1 is ENHRY, CDR2 SYGVKD, per germline. The CDR3 nucleotides read TGTGCCATCAGCGGGACTCCCTACAATGAGCAGTTCTTC. It yields the protein CAISGTPYNEQFF.

Only a few counts were recorded for this clonotype. V is TRBV7-9 and J is TRBJ2-5; TRBD1 might be the D (6 bases). This CDR3 has 16 amino acids. The germline V gene has CDR1 SEHNR and CDR2 FQNEAQ (reference sequence). The ends were cut back, 0 bases at V and 1 base at J, with 12 bases in the middle. The CDR3 nucleotides are TGTGCCAGCAGCTTAGCGGGAAAAGGGGGCCAAGAGACCCAGTACTTC. As protein: CASSLAGKGGQETQYF.

The V call is TRBV6-5, the J call TRBJ1-2; 7 positions match TRBD1. V shed 6 bases, J shed 8 bases, and the junction held 12 bases outside the gene matches. CDR3 length: 14 amino acids. Germline-derived CDR1 and CDR2 are MNHEY and SVGAGI. The CDR3 protein is CASSRLTGSVGYTF. DNA of the CDR3: TGTGCCAGCAGCCGCTTGACAGGGTCTGTCGGCTACACCTTC.

This clonotype has a handful of counts. The chain uses TRBV14 and TRBJ2-7, with D possibly called TRBD1 or TRBD2 (5 bases each). There are 14 residues in the CDR3. The germline V and J ends were trimmed by 3 bases and 3 bases, with 12 bases remaining between them. Germline V lookup: CDR1 SGHDN, CDR2 FVKESK. The CDR3 spells CASSQSGRNYEQYF. CDR3 DNA: TGTGCCAGCAGCCAGTCGGGACGGAACTACGAGCAGTACTTC.

The chain employs TRBV11-1 and TRBJ2-2, with 7 bases matching TRBD2. Germline CDR1 is SGHAT and CDR2 is FQDESV (reference sequence). V lost 4 bases, J lost 3 bases, and 8 bases stayed unmatched. The CDR3 length is 16 residues. This chain's CDR3 is CASSSPAGVYTGELFF. In DNA form, the CDR3 reads TGTGCCAGCAGCTCTCCGGCGGGAGTTTACACCGGGGAGCTGTTTTTT.

This clonotype was counted a few times. The V call is TRBV20-1, the J call TRBJ1-1, with a weak D call TRBD1 (6 bases). The length of the CDR3 is 14 residues. Germline CDR1 DFQATT, CDR2 SNEGSKA (reference sequence). The V end was cut by 6 bases, the J end by 5 bases, with 19 bases between. Written as DNA, the CDR3 is TGCAGTGCCGCGCCGATCGGGGGGCGGACTGAAGCTTTCTTT. It specifies CSAAPIGGRTEAFF.

The J gene is TRBJ2-7, the V gene TRBV6-4; TRBD2 is a possible D gene (7 bases). The germline gives CDR1 MRHNA, CDR2 SNTAGT. Trimming stripped 6 bases from V and 6 bases from J, with 24 bases between. The CDR3 extends over 16 amino acids. CDR3 in DNA: TGTGCCAGCAGCCCAAATCCCGGGGGGCTGGTTAGCGAGCAGTACTTC. Protein: CASSPNPGGLVSEQYF.

The table lists this clonotype with a few counts. J is TRBJ2-3 and V is TRBV2; D is perhaps TRBD1 (6 bases). CDR1 is SNHLY, CDR2 FYNNEI, per germline. V shed 8 bases and J shed 0 bases, with 9 bases lying between them. CDR3 length: 13 amino acids. The CDR3 sequence: CASGTSSTDTQYF. The CDR3 DNA reads as TGTGCCAGCGGGACATCAAGCACAGATACGCAGTATTTT.

This clonotype was counted at least ten times. The chain employs TRBV12-3 or TRBV12-4 and TRBJ2-1; 9 bases fit TRBD2. V was clipped by 4 bases and J by 3 bases; unmatched bases: 4. The CDR3 runs 15 residues. The CDR3 nucleotides read TGTGCCAGCAGTTGGCTAGCGGGACTCTACAATGAGCAGTTCTTC. It translates to CASSWLAGLYNEQFF.

The CDR3 DNA follows: TGTGCCATCAGTGATAAAGGGGACGAGCAGTACTTC. It codes for CAISDKGDEQYF. The chain links TRBV10-3 to TRBJ2-7; D might be TRBD1 (5 bases). The CDR3 is 12 residues long. Trimming stripped 3 bases from V and 5 bases from J, with 8 bases between. Per germline, CDR1 ENHRY and CDR2 SYGVKD.

The V gene is TRBV4-1, the J gene TRBJ2-1, with TRBD2 matching 14 bases. CDR1 and CDR2 (germline): MGHRA, YSYEKL. V lost 3 bases to trimming and J lost 0 bases; unmatched junction nucleotides: 10. The CDR3 is made up of 20 amino acids. CDR3 bases: TGCGCCAGCAGCCACATAGGACTAGCGGGGGGCCGGAGCTCCTACAATGAGCAGTTCTTC. As protein: CASSHIGLAGGRSSYNEQFF.

This chain joins TRBV7-8 and TRBJ2-5; 12 bases align to TRBD2. This CDR3 region has 15 residues. Germline V gene data show CDR1 as SGHVS and CDR2 as FQNEAQ. The V segment lost 5 bases and the J segment 7 bases; nucleotides outside the gene matches: 8. CDR3 coding DNA: TGTGCCAGCAGCGGGCCGCTAGCGGGGGGGGTGACCCAGTACTTC. Translated, it gives CASSGPLAGGVTQYF.